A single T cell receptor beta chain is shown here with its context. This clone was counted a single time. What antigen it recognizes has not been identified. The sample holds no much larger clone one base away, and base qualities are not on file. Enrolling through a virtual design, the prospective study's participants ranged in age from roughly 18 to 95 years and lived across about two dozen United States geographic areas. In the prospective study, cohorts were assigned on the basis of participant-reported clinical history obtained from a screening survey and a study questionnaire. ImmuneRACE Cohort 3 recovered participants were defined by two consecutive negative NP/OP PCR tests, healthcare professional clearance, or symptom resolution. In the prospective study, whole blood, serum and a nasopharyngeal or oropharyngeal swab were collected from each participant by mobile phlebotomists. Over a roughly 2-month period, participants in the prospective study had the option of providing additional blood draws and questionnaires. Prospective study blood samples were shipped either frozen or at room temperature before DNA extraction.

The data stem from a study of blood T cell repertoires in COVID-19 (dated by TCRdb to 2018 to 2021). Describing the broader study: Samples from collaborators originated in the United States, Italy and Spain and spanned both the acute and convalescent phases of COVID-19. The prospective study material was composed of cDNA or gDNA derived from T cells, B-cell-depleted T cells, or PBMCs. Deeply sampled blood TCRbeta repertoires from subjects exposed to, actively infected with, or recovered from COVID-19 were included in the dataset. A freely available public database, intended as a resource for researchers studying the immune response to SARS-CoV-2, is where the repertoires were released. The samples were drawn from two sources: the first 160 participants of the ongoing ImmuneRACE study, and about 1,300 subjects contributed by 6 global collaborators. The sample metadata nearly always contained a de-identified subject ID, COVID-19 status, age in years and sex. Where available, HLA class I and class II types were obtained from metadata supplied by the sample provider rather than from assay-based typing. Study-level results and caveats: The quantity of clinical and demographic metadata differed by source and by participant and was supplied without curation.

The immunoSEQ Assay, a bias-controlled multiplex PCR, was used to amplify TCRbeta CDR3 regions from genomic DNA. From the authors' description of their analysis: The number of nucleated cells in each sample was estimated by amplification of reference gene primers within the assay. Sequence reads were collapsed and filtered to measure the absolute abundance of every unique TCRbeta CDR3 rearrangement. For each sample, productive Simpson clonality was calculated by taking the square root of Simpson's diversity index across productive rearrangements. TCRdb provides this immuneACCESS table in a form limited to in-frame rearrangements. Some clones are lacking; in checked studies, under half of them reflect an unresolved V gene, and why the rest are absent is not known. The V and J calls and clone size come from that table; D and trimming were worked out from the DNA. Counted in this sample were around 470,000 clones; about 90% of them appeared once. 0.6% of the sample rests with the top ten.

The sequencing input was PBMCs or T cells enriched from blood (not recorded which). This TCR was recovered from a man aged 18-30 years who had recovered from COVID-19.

The CDR3 protein is CASSSAGHYNSPLHF. The DNA reads as follows: TGTGCCAGCAGTTCGGCGGGCCACTATAATTCACCCCTCCACTTT. This sequence uses TRBV27 and TRBJ1-6, with the D gene not confidently named. CDR1 MNHEY and CDR2 SMNVEV are derived from the germline V gene (reference sequence). Taken from cysteine to phenylalanine, the CDR3 has 15 residues. Just CDR3 DNA is preserved here, 45 bases in frame from base 1. V and J lose 4 bases and 3 bases, and a span of 10 bases separates them.